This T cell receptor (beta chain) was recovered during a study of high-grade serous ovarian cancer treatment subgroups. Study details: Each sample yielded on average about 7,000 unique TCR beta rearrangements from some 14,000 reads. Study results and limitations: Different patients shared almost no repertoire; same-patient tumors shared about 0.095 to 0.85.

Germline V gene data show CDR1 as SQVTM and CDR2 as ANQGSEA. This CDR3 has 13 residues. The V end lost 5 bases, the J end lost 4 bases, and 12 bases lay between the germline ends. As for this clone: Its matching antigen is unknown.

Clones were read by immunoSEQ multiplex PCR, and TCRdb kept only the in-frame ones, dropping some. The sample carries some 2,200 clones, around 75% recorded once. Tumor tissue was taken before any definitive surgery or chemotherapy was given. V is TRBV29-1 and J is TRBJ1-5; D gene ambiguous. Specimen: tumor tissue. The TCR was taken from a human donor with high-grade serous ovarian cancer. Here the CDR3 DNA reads TGCAGCGTTCTATGGGCCGCTAATCAGCCCCAGCATTTT. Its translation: CSVLWAANQPQHF.